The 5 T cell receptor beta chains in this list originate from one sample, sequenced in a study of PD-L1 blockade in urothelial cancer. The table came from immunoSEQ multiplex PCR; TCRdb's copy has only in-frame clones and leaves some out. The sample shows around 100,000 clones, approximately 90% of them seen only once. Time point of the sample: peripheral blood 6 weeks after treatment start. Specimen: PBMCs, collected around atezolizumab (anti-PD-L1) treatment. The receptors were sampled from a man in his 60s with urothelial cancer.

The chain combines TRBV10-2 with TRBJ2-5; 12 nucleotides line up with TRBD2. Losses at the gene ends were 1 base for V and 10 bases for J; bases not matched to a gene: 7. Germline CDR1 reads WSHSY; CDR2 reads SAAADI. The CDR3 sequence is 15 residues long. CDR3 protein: CASSELRLAGANQYF. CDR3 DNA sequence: TGCGCCAGCAGTGAGTTAAGACTAGCGGGGGCTAACCAGTACTTC.

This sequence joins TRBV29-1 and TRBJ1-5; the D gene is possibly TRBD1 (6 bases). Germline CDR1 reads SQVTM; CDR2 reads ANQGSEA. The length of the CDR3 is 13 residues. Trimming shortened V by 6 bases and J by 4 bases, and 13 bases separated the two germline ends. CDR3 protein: CSVRVDRNQPQHF. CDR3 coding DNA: TGCAGCGTCCGGGTAGACAGGAATCAGCCCCAGCATTTT.

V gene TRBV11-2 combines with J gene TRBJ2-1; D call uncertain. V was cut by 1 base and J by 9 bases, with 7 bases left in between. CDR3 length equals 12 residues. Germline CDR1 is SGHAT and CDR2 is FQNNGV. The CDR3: CASSLAQSEQFF. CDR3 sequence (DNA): TGTGCCAGCAGCTTAGCCCAGTCTGAGCAGTTCTTC. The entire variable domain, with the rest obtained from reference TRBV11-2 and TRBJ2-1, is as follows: EAGVAQSPRYKIIEKRQSVAFWCNPISGHATLYWYQQILGQGPKLLIQFQNNGVVDDSQLPKDRFSAERLKGVDSTLKIQPAKLEDSAVYLCASSLAQSEQFFGPGTRLTVL.

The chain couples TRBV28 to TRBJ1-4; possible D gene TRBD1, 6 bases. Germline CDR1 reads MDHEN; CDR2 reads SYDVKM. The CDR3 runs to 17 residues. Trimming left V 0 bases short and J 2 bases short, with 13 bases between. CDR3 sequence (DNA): TGTGCCAGCAGTTTATGGGGCAGGGGCTCGACTAATGAAAAACTGTTTTTT. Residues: CASSLWGRGSTNEKLFF.

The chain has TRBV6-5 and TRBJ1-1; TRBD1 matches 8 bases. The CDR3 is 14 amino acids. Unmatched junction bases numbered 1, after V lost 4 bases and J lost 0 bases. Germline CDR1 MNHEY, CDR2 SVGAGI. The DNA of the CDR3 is TGTGCCAGCAGTTTGGACAGGGTGAACACTGAAGCTTTCTTT. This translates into CASSLDRVNTEAFF.